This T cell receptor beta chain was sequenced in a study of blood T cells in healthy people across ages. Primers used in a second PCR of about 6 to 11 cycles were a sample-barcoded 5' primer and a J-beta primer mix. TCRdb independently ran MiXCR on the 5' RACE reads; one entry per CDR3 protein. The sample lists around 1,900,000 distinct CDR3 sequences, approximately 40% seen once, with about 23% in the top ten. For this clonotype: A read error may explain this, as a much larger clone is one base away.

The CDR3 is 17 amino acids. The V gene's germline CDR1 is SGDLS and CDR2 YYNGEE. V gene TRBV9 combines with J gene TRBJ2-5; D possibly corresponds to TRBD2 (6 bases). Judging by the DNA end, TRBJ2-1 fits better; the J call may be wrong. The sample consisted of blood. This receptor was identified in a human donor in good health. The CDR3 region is CASSVDWGSGTQETQFF. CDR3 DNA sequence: TGTGCCAGCAGCGTAGATTGGGGTAGCGGTACCCAAGAGACCCAGTTCTTC.